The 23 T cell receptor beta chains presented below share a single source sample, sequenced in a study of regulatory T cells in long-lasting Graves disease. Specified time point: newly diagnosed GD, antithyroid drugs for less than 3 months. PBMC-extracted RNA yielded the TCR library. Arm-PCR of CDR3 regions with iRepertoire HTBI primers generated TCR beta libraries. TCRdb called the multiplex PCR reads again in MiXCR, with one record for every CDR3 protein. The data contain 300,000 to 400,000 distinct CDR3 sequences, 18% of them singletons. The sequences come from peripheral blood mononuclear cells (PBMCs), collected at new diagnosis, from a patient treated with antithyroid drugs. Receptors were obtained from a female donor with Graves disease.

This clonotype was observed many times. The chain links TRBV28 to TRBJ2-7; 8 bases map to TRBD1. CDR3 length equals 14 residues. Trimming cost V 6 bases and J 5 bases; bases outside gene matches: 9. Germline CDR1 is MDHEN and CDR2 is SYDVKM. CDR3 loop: CASSPTGEVNEQYF. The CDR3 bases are TGTGCCAGCAGCCCGACAGGGGAGGTGAACGAGCAGTACTTC. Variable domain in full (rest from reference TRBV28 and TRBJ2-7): DVKVTQSSRYLVKRTGEKVFLECVQDMDHENMFWYRQDPGLGLRLIYFSYDVKMKEKGDIPEGYSVSREKKERFSLILESASTNQTSMYLCASSPTGEVNEQYFGPGTRLTVT.

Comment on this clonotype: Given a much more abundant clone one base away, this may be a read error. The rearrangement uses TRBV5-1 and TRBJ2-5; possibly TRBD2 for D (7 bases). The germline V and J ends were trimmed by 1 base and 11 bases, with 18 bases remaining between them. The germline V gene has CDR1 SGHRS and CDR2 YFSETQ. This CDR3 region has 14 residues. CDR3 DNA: TGCGCCAGCAGCTTGACATCGGGGGGCAATGAGCAGTACTTC. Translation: CASSLTSGGNEQYF. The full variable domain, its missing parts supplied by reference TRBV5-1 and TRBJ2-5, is KAGVTQTPRYLIKTRGQQVTLSCSPISGHRSVSWYQQTPGQGLQFLFEYFSETQRNKGNFPGRFSGRQFSNSRSEMNVSTLELGDSALYLCASSLTSGGNEQYFGPGTRLLVL.

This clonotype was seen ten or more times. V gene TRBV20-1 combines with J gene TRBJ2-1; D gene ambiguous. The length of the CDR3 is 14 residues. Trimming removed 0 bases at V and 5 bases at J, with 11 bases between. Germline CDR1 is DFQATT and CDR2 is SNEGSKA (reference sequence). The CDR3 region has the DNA TGCAGTGCTAGAGATTATGGAACAGACAATGAGCAGTTCTTC. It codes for CSARDYGTDNEQFF.

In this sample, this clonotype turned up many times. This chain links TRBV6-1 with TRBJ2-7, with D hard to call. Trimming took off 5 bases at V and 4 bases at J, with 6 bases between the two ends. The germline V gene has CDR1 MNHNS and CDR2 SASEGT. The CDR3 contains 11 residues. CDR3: CASSPTYEQYF. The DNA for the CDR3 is TGTGCCAGCAGTCCGACATACGAGCAGTACTTC.

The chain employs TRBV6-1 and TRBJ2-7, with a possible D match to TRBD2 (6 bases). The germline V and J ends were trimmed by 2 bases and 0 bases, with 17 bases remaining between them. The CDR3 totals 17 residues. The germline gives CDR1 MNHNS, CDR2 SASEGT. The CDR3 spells CASSERGSGGSSYEQYF. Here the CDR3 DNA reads TGTGCCAGCAGTGAAAGGGGTAGCGGAGGAAGCTCCTACGAGCAGTACTTC.

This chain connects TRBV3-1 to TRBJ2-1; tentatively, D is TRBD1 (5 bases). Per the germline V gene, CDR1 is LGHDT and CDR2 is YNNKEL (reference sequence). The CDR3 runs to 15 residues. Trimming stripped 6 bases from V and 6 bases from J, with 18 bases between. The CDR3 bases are TGTGCCAGCAGACCATGGGGCCTAGATGGCAATGAGCAGTTCTTC. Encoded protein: CASRPWGLDGNEQFF.

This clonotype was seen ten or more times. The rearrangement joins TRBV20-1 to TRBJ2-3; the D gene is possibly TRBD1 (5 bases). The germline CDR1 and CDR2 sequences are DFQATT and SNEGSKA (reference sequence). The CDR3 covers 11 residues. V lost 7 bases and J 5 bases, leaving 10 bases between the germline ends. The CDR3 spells CSVGAGDTQYF. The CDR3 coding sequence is TGCAGTGTTGGGGCAGGAGATACGCAGTATTTT.

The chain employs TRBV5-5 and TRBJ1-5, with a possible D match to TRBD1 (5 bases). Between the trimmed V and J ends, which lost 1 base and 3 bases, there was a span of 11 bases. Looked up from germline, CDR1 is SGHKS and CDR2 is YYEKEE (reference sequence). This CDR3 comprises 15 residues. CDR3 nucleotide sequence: TGTGCCAGCAGCTTGCTTCGGGGCTCCAATCAGCCCCAGCATTTT. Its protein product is CASSLLRGSNQPQHF.

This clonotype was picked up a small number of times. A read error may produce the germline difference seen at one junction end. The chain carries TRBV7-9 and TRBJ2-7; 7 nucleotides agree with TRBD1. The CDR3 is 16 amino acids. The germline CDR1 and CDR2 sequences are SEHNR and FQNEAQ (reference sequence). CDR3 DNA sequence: TGTGCCAGCAGCTCAATCCCTCCTGTAGGGGGCTACGAGCAGTGCTTC. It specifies CASSSIPPVGGYEQCF.

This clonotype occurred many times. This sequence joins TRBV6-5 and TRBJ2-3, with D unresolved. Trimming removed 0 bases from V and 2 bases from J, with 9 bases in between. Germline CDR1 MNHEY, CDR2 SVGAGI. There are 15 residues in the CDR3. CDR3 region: CASSYSGSNTDTQYF. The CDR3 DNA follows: TGTGCCAGCAGTTACTCCGGGTCAAACACAGATACGCAGTATTTT.

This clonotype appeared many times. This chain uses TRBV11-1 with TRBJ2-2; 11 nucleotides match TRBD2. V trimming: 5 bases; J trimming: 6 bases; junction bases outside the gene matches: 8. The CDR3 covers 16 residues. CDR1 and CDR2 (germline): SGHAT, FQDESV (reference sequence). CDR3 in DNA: TGTGCCAGCAGCCCCGAACTAGCGGGAGTGGCCGGGGAGCTGTTTTTT. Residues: CASSPELAGVAGELFF.

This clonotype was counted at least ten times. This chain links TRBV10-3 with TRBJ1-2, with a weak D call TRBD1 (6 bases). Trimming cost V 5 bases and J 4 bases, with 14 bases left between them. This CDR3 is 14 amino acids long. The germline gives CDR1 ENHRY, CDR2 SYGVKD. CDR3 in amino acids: CAISTRGDGYGYTF. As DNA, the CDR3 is TGTGCCATCAGTACCAGGGGAGACGGCTATGGCTACACCTTC.

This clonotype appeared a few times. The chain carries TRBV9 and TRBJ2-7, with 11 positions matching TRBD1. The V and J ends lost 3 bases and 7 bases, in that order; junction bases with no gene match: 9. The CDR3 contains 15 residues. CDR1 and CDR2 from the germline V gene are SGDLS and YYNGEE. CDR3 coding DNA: TGTGCCAGCAGCGACCCGGACAGGGGGCTAGGAGAGCAGTACTTC. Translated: CASSDPDRGLGEQYF.

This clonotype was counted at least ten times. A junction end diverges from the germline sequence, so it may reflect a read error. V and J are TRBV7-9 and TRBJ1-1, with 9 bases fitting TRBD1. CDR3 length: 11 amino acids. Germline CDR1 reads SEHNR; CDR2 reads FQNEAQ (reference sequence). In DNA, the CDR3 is TGCGCCAGCAGCTCGACAGGGGGAGCTTTCTTT. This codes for CASSSTGGAFF.

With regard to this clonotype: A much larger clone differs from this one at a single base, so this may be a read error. As DNA, the CDR3 is TGTGCCAGCCGACGGTCTGATGAAATACTGTTTTTT. Translation: CASRRSDEILFF. J is TRBJ1-4 and V is TRBV5-5, with no clear D. The length of the CDR3 is 12 residues. Germline CDR1 and CDR2: SGHKS and YYEKEE (reference sequence).

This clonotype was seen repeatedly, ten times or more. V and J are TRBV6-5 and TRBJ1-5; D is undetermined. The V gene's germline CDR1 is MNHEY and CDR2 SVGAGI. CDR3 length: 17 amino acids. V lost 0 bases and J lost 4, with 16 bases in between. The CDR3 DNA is TGTGCCAGCAGTTACTCATTCCGTGATGACCGGAATCAGCCCCAGCATTTT. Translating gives CASSYSFRDDRNQPQHF.

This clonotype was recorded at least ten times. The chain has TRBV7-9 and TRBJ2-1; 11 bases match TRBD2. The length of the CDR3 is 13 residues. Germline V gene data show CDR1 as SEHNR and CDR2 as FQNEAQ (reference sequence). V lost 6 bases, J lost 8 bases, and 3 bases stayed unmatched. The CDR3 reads CASRKTSGDEQFF. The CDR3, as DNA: TGTGCCAGCAGGAAGACTAGCGGGGATGAGCAGTTCTTC. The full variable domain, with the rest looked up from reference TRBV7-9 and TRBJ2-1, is DTGVSQNPRHKITKRGQNVTFRCDPISEHNRLYWYRQTLGQGPEFLTYFQNEAQLEKSRLLSDRFSAERPKGSFSTLEIQRTEQGDSAMYLCASRKTSGDEQFFGPGTRLTVL.

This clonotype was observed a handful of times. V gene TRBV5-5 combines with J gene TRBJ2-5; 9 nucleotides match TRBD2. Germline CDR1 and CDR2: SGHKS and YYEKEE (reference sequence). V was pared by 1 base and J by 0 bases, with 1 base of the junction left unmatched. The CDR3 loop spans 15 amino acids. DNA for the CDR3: TGTGCCAGCAGCTTGACTAGCGGGTACCAAGAGACCCAGTACTTC. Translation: CASSLTSGYQETQYF.

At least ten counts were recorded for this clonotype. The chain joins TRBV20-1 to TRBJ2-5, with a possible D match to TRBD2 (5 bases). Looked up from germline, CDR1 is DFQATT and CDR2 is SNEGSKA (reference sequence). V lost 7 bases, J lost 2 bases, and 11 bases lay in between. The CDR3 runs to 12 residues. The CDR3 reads CSVSGKQETQYF. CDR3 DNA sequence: TGCAGTGTAAGCGGAAAGCAAGAGACCCAGTACTTC.

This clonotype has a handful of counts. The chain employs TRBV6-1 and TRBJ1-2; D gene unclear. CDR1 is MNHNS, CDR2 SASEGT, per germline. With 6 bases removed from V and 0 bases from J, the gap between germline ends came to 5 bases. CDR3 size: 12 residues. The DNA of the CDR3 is TGTGCCAGCAGGCCACCTAACTATGGCTACACCTTC. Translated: CASRPPNYGYTF.

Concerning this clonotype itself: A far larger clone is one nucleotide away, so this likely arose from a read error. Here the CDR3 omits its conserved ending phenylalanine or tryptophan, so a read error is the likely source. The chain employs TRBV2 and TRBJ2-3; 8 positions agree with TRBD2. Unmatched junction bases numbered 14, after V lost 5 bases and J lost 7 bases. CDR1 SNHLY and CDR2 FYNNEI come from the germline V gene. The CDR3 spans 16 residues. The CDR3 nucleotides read TGTGCCAGCAGTTTATATCCGGGAGGGCCCGAATATACGCAGTATTGT. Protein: CASSLYPGGPEYTQYC.

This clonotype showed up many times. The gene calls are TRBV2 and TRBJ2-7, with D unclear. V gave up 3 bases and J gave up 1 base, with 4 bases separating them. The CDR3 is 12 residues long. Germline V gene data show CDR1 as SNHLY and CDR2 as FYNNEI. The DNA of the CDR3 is TGTGCCAGCAGTGACCCTTCCTACGAGCAGTACTTC. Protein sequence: CASSDPSYEQYF.

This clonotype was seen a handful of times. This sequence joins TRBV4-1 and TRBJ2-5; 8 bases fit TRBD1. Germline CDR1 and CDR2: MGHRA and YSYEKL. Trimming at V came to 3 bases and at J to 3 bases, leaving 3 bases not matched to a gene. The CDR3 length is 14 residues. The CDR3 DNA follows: TGCGCCAGCAGCCACGCGACAGGGGAAGAGACCCAGTACTTC. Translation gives CASSHATGEETQYF.